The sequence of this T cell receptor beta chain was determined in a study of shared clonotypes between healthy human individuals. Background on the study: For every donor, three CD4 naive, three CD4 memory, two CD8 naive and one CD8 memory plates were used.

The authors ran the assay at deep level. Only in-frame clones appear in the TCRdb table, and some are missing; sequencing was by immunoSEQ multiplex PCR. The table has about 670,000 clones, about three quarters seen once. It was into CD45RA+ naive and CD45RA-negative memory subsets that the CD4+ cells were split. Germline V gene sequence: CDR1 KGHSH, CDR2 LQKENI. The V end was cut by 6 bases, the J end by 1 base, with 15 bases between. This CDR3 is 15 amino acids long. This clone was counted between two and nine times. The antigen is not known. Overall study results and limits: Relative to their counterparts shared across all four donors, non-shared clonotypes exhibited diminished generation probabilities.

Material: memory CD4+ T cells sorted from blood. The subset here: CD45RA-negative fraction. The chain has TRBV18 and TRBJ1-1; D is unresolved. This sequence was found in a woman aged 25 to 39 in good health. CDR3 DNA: TGTGCCAGCTCCCGAAGTGTTGGGGAGAACACTGAAGCTTTCTTT. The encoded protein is CASSRSVGENTEAFF.